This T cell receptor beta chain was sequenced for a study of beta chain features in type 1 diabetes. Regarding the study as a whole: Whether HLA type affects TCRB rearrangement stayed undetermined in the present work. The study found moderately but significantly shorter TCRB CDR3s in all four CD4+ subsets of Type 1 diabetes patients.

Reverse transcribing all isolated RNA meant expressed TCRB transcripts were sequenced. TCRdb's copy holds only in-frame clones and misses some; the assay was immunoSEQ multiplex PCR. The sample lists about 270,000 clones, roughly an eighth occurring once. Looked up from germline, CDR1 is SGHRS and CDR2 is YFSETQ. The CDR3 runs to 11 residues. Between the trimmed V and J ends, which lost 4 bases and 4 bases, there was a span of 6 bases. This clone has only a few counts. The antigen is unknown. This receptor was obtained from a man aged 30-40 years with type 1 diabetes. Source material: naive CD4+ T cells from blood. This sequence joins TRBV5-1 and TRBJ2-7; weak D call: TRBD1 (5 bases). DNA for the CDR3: TGCGCCAGCAGCAACAGGTACGAGCAGTACTTC. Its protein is CASSNRYEQYF.